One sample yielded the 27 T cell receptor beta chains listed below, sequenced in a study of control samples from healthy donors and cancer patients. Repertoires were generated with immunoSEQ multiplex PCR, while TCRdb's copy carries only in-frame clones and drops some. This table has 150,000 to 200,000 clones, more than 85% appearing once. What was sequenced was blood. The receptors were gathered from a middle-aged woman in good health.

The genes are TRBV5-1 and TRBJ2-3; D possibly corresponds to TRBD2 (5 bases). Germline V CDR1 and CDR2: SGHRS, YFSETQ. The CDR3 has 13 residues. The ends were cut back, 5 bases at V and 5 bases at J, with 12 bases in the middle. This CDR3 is CASRLDGGDTQYF. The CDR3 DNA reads TGCGCCAGCAGACTTGACGGAGGAGATACGCAGTATTTT.

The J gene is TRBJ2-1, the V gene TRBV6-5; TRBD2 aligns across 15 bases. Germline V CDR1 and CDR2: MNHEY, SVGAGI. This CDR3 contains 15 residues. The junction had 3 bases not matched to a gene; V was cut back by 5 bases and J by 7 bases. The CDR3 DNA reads TGTGCCAGCAGTATGGGACTAGCGGGGGGTAATGAGCAGTTCTTC. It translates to CASSMGLAGGNEQFF.

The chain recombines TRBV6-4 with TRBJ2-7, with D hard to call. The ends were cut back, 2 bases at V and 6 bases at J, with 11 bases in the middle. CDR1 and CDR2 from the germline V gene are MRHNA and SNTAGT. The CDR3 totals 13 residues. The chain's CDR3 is CASSDPRRCEQYF. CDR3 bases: TGTGCCAGCAGTGACCCCAGGCGTTGCGAGCAGTACTTC.

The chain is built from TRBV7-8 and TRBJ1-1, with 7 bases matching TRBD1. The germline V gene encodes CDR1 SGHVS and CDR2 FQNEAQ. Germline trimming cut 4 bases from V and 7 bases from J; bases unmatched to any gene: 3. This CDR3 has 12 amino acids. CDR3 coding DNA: TGTGCCAGCAGCTGGGGGACAGTTGAAGCTTTCTTT. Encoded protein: CASSWGTVEAFF.

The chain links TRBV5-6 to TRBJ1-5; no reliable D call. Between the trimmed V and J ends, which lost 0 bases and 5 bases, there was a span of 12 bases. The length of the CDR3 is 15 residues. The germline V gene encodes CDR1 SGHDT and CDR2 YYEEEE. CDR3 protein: CASSLGSRRDQPQHF. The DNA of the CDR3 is TGTGCCAGCAGCTTGGGGAGTCGGAGGGATCAGCCCCAGCATTTT.

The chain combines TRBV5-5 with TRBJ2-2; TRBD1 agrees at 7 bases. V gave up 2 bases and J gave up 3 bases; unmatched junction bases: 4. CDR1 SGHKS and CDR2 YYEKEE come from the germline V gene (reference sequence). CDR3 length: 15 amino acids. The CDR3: CASSLGDSYTGELFF. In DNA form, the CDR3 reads TGTGCCAGCAGCTTAGGGGACAGCTACACCGGGGAGCTGTTTTTT.

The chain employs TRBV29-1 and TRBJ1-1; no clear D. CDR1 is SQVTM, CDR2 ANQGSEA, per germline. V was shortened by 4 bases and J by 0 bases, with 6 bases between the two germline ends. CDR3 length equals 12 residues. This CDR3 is CSVVIMNTEAFF. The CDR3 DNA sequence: TGCAGCGTTGTGATCATGAACACTGAAGCTTTCTTT.

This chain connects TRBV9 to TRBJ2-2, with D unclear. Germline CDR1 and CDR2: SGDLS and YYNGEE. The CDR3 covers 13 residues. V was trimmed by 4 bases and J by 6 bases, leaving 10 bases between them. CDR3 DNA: TGTGCCAGCAGCACCCCACCCCCCGGGGAGCTGTTTTTT. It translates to CASSTPPPGELFF.

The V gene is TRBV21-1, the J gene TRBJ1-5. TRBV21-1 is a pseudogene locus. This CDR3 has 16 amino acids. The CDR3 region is CASSPSGGGLNQPQHF. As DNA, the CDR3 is TGTGCCAGCAGCCCCTCCGGGGGGGGGCTCAATCAGCCCCAGCATTTT.

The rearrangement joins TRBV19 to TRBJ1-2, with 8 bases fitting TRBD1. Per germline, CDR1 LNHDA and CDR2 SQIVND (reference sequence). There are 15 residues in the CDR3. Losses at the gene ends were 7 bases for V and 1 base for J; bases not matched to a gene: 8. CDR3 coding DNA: TGTGCCAGTACTCAACAGGGGGGTATTAACTATGGCTACACCTTC. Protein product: CASTQQGGINYGYTF.

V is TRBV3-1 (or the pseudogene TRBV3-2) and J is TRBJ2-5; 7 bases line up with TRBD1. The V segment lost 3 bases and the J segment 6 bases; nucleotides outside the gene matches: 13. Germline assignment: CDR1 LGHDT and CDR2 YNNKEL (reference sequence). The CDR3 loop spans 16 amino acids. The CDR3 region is CASSHGQVSVVKTQYF. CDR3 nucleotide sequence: TGTGCCAGCAGCCATGGACAGGTATCAGTCGTTAAGACCCAGTACTTC.

The CDR3 sequence: CASSSTGQGSEKLFF. CDR3 bases: TGCGCCAGCAGCTCAACTGGACAGGGTTCAGAAAAACTGTTTTTT. The genes are TRBV5-1 and TRBJ1-4; the match to TRBD1 covers 8 bases. J gave up 8 bases and V 3 bases, and 9 bases lay outside the gene matches. The germline V gene encodes CDR1 SGHRS and CDR2 YFSETQ. This CDR3 spans 15 amino acids.

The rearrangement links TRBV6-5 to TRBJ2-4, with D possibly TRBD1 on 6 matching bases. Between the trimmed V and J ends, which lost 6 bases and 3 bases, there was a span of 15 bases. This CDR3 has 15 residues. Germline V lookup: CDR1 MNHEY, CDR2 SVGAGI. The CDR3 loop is CASSYVTGDKNIQYF. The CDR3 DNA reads TGTGCCAGCAGCTATGTGACAGGAGACAAAAACATTCAGTACTTC.

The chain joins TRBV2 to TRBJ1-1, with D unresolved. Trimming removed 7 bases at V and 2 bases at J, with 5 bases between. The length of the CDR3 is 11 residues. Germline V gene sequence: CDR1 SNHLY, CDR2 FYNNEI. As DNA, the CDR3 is TGTGCCAGCACCCCAAACACTGAAGCTTTCTTT. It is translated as CASTPNTEAFF.

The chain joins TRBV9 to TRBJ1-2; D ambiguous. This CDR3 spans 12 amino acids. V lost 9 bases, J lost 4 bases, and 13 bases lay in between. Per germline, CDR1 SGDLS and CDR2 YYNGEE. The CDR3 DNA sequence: TGTGCCAAGCCGGAGCGCGTCTATGGCTACACCTTC. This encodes CAKPERVYGYTF.

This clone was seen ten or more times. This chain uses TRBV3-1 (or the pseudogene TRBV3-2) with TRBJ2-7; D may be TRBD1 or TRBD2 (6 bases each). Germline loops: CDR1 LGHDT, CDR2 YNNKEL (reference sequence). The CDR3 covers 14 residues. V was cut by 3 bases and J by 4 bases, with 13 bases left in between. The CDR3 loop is CASSQIRGGYEQYF. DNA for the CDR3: TGTGCCAGCAGCCAGATCAGGGGAGGTTACGAGCAGTACTTC.

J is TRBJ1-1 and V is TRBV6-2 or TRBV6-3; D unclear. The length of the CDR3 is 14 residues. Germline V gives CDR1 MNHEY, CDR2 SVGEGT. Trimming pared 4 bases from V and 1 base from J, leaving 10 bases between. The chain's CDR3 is CASSLQLENTEAFF. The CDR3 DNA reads TGTGCCAGCAGTTTACAGTTAGAGAACACTGAAGCTTTCTTT.

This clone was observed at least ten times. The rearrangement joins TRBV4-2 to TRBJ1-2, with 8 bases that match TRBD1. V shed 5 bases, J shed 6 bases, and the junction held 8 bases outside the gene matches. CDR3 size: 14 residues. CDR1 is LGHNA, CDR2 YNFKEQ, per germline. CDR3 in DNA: TGTGCCAGCAGCATCGGACAGGGCCCGGATGGCTACACCTTC. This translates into CASSIGQGPDGYTF.

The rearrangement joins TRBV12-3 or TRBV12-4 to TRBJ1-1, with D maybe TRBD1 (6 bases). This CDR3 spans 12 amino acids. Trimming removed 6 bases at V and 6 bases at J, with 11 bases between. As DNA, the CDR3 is TGTGCCAGCAGCTCCGGGGGGCCTGAAGCTTTCTTT. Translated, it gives CASSSGGPEAFF.

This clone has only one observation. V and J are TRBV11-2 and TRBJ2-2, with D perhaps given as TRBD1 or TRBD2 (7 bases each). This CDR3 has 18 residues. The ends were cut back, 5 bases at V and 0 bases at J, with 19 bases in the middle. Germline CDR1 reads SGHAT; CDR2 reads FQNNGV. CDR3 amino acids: CASSQGGGPRPNTGELFF. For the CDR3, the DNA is TGTGCCAGCAGCCAGGGGGGGGGACCCCGACCGAACACCGGGGAGCTGTTTTTT.

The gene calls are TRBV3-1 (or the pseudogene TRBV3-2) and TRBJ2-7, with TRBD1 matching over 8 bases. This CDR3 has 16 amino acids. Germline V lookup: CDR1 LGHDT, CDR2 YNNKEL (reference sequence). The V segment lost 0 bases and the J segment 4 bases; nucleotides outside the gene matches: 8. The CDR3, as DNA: TGTGCCAGCAGCCAAGATGCTAGGACAGGGTTGTACGAGCAGTACTTC. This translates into CASSQDARTGLYEQYF.

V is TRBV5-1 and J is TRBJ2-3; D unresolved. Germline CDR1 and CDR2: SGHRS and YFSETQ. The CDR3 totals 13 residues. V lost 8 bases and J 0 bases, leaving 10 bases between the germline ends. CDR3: CASPGPSTDTQYF. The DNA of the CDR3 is TGCGCCAGTCCGGGCCCTAGCACAGATACGCAGTATTTT.

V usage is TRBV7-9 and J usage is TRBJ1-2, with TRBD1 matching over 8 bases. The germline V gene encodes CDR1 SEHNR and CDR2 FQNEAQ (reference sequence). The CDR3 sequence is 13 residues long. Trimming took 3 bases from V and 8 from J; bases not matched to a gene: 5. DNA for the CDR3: TGTGCCAGCAGCTTCGGACAGGGTGAAGGCTACACCTTC. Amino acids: CASSFGQGEGYTF. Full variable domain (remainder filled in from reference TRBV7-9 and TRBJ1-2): DTGVSQNPRHKITKRGQNVTFRCDPISEHNRLYWYRQTLGQGPEFLTYFQNEAQLEKSRLLSDRFSAERPKGSFSTLEIQRTEQGDSAMYLCASSFGQGEGYTFGSGTRLTVV.

The CDR3 protein is CASSLSRDSSTDTQYF. CDR3 bases: TGTGCCAGTAGTCTCTCCCGGGACAGTAGCACAGATACGCAGTATTTT. V usage is TRBV19 and J usage is TRBJ2-3, with TRBD1 matching 7 bases. CDR3 size: 16 residues. In germline, CDR1 is LNHDA, CDR2 SQIVND (reference sequence). The ends lost 5 bases at V and 0 bases at J; junction bases unmatched: 8.

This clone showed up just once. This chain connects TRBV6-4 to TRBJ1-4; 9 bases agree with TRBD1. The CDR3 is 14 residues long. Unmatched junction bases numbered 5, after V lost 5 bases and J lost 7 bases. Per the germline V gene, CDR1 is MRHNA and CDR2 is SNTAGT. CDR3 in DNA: TGTGCCAGCAGTTCGGGACAGGGTGGTGAAAAACTGTTTTTT. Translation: CASSSGQGGEKLFF.

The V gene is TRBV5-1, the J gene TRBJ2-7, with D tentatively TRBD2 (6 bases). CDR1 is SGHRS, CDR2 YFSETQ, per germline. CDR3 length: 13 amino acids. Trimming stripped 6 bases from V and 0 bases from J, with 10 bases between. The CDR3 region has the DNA TGCGCCAGCAATGCGGGGAGCTCCTACGAGCAGTACTTC. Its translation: CASNAGSSYEQYF.

Here the CDR3 DNA reads TGTGCCAGCAGCTTGGGACCGGGGGATGAGGTCGAGCAGTACTTC. Its translation: CASSLGPGDEVEQYF. The rearrangement joins TRBV5-4 to TRBJ2-7; maybe TRBD2 (6 bases). CDR1 is SGHNT, CDR2 YYREEE, per germline (reference sequence). Deletions cut 0 bases from V and 6 bases from J, with 16 bases between. There are 15 residues in the CDR3.